Listed below are T cell receptor beta chains from one sample, sequenced in a study of cytomegalovirus exposure and HLA in healthy donors. Method: immunoSEQ multiplex PCR; TCRdb's copy keeps in-frame clones and lacks some. The data hold about 190,000 clones, with roughly four fifths observed a single time. Material: PBMCs. These receptor sequences come from a woman in her twenties or thirties in good health and CMV-seropositive. Both conserved end residues are trimmed from each CDR3. D genes are given only for firm matches. Clone size is not always given. Where it is, it says once, few, many or a class for expanded clones.

J	size	V	D	CDR3
TRBJ2-3	NA	TRBV7-7	NA	ASSLSGSTDTQY
TRBJ2-3	NA	TRBV6-1	NA	ASSEALGSADTQY
TRBJ2-7	once	TRBV5-4	NA	ASSGAGPGTYEQY
TRBJ1-1	NA	TRBV5-1	NA	ASSLDSPGGTEAF
TRBJ1-5	NA	TRBV7-8	TRBD1	ASSVQGGSNQPQH
TRBJ1-5	NA	TRBV28	TRBD1	ASSRTGSNQPQH
TRBJ2-2	NA	TRBV9	TRBD2	ASSVARGRAELF
TRBJ2-1	NA	TRBV5-4	TRBD2	ASTRVGTSGFNEQF
TRBJ2-6	NA	TRBV2	TRBD1	ASSYRGTSGANVLT
TRBJ1-5	NA	TRBV6-6	TRBD1	ASCLMDRGFSPQH
TRBJ1-2	NA	TRBV28	NA	ASSRYRAPQAGGYT
TRBJ2-5	NA	TRBV5-1	TRBD1	ASTRGFQETQY
TRBJ2-7	once	TRBV5-1	NA	ASSLGTGLSYEQY
TRBJ1-3	NA	TRBV7-9	TRBD1	ASSTGTGSGNTIY
TRBJ1-1	once	TRBV6-6	NA	ASIRARGGNTEAF
TRBJ1-1	NA	TRBV18	NA	ASSRRVTEAF
TRBJ1-6	NA	TRBV6-5	NA	ASRSFGDNSPLH
TRBJ2-2	NA	TRBV5-1	TRBD1	ASSPRTGGYRELF
TRBJ2-3	NA	TRBV2	NA	ASSDQGTDTQY
TRBJ1-1	few	TRBV18	NA	ASSPSGAGDTEAF
TRBJ2-7	NA	TRBV6-6	NA	ASSGQDSYEQY
TRBJ2-1	NA	TRBV27	NA	ASGTGTVSYNEQF
TRBJ2-1	few	TRBV6-5	TRBD1	ASSDGQANEQF
TRBJ1-4	NA	TRBV29-1	TRBD1	SARPTGTGDEKLF
TRBJ2-1	once	TRBV7-7	NA	ASSLVKPGSGSYNEQF
TRBJ1-5	NA	TRBV18	TRBD1	ASSPHRGHEQPQH
TRBJ1-1	few	TRBV5-1	NA	ASSLAGANTEAF
TRBJ2-7	few	TRBV2	TRBD1	ASSADRGHEQY
TRBJ1-1	NA	TRBV19	NA	ASSIGTGSEAF
TRBJ2-3	NA	TRBV5-1	TRBD2	ASSLEGASRGGY
TRBJ2-2	few	TRBV11-1	NA	ASSLWARGTGELF
TRBJ2-7	NA	TRBV18	TRBD1	ASSPGQTYEQY
TRBJ2-7	once	TRBV28	TRBD1	ASTGQGSSYEQY
TRBJ1-1	NA	TRBV11-2	NA	ASSLGGAGTEAF
TRBJ2-2	few	TRBV28	TRBD1	ASRLPGQGFTGELF
TRBJ2-7	NA	TRBV7-9	NA	SSSPGGADSYEQY
TRBJ1-5	NA	TRBV6-1	TRBD1	ASSVASGQMNQPQH
TRBJ2-4	NA	TRBV27	NA	ASSYQGGNIQY
TRBJ1-1	once	TRBV15	NA	ATSRGGRWDTQGPEAF
TRBJ1-1	NA	TRBV28	NA	ASTGGNLSEAF
TRBJ1-2	few	TRBV27	NA	ASSPGDLIPGYT
TRBJ1-1	once	TRBV18	NA	ASSLGGDTEAF
TRBJ1-2	once	TRBV28	TRBD1	ASSATRTGGYGYT
TRBJ2-5	few	TRBV7-9	NA	ASSSQETQY
TRBJ1-2	NA	TRBV28	TRBD1	ASVIQGGHYGYT
TRBJ2-7	NA	TRBV6-5	TRBD2	ASSPGTSGVYEQY
TRBJ1-6	once	TRBV6-6	TRBD1	ASSSTGGAYNSPLH
TRBJ1-2	NA	TRBV27	NA	ASSLSASYYGYT
TRBJ1-2	NA	TRBV4-2	TRBD1	ASSNMDRILYGYGYT
TRBJ2-1	NA	TRBV15	NA	ATTSGYYNEQF
NA	NA	TRBV28	NA	ASSLQAGGSEQY
TRBJ1-1	NA	TRBV6-5	NA	ASSYSAGVNTEAF
TRBJ2-7	NA	TRBV28	NA	ASSLLAVYEQY
TRBJ2-1	NA	TRBV5-1	TRBD2	ASSLIAGMFDEQF
TRBJ2-1	NA	TRBV28	TRBD2	ASSRGLADEQF
TRBJ1-5	NA	TRBV6-6	NA	ASSYDRGGGTQH
TRBJ1-1	NA	TRBV28	NA	ATQRGTEAF
NA	few	TRBV28	NA	ASSLGYEQY